A single sample is the source of the 8 T cell receptor beta chains below, sequenced in a study of blood T cell repertoires in COVID-19 (dated by TCRdb to about 2020). Library generation was performed with the immunoSEQ multiplex PCR assay. TCRdb provides this immuneACCESS table in a form limited to in-frame rearrangements. Some clones are lacking; in checked studies, under half of them reflect an unresolved V gene, and why the rest are absent is not known. The sample table records 150,000 to 200,000 clones; 81% of these occur just once. The ten largest make up 8% to 13% of the sample. Sequencing used peripheral blood. These TCRs come from a man aged 60 to 69 with active or convalescent COVID-19.

The V gene is TRBV6-2 or TRBV6-3, the J gene TRBJ1-1; D remains ambiguous. CDR1 MNHEY and CDR2 SVGEGT come from the germline V gene. CDR3 length equals 12 residues. The V and J ends lost 2 bases and 8 bases respectively, with 9 bases between them. The CDR3 DNA is TGTGCCAGCAGTTACGCGGCAGCGGAAGCTTTCTTT. Protein sequence: CASSYAAAEAFF.

The chain employs TRBV15 and TRBJ1-1, with D uncertain. The CDR3 length is 15 residues. The V gene lost 0 bases and the J gene lost 1 base, with 9 bases spanning the gap. CDR1 is LNHNV, CDR2 YYDKDF, per germline (reference sequence). CDR3 sequence reads: CATSRDLLWNTEAFF. The CDR3 coding sequence is TGTGCCACCAGCAGAGATCTCCTATGGAACACTGAAGCTTTCTTT.

This rearrangement joins TRBV5-1 to TRBJ2-5; 10 bases are a match to TRBD1. The length of the CDR3 is 15 residues. CDR1 SGHRS and CDR2 YFSETQ come from the germline V gene. Unmatched junction bases numbered 4, after V lost 3 bases and J lost 2 bases. This chain's CDR3 is CASSSPGQGQETQYF. As DNA, the CDR3 is TGCGCCAGCAGCTCACCGGGACAGGGGCAAGAGACCCAGTACTTC.

This chain joins TRBV19 and TRBJ2-2; 9 bases map to TRBD1. Per germline, CDR1 LNHDA and CDR2 SQIVND (reference sequence). V was clipped by 3 bases and J by 7 bases; unmatched bases: 9. CDR3 size: 16 residues. The CDR3 sequence: CASSIAGTGTSGELFF. The CDR3 DNA follows: TGTGCCAGTAGTATTGCCGGGACAGGGACGAGCGGGGAGCTGTTTTTT.

The rearrangement joins TRBV6-6 to TRBJ1-1, with 8 bases matching TRBD1. CDR1 and CDR2 from the germline V gene are MNHNY and SVGAGI (reference sequence). This CDR3 spans 15 amino acids. After removal of 7 bases from V and 6 bases from J, the junction contained 13 bases not matched to a gene. This chain's CDR3 is CASTPGTGLVPEAFF. The DNA of the CDR3 is TGTGCCAGCACCCCCGGGACAGGATTGGTCCCTGAAGCTTTCTTT.

The genes are TRBV27 and TRBJ2-3; 11 bases align to TRBD2. The CDR3 is 14 residues long. With 5 bases clipped from V and 11 bases from J, the junction kept 9 bases outside the gene matches. The germline V gene has CDR1 MNHEY and CDR2 SMNVEV (reference sequence). CDR3 nucleotide sequence: TGTGCCAGCAGTGCCACTAGCGGGAGTCTTGGGCAGTATTTT. Its protein is CASSATSGSLGQYF.

The CDR3 DNA reads as TGTGCCAGCAGCTCCGGACAGGGACACACTGAAGCTTTCTTT. Translation: CASSSGQGHTEAFF. The chain joins TRBV11-2 to TRBJ1-1; TRBD1 matches at 8 bases. The CDR3 totals 14 residues. Germline loops: CDR1 SGHAT, CDR2 FQNNGV. The V segment lost 4 bases and the J segment 3 bases; nucleotides outside the gene matches: 4.

Remarks on this clone: A junction end diverges from the germline sequence, so it may reflect a read error. The chain combines TRBV7-7 with TRBJ2-3, with 9 bases that match TRBD2. Germline CDR1 is SSHAT and CDR2 is FNYEAQ (reference sequence). The CDR3 spans 15 residues. Here the CDR3 reads CASSLEREGTDTQYF. The CDR3 DNA reads as TGTGCTAGCAGCTTAGAGCGGGAGGGCACAGATACGCAGTATTTT.